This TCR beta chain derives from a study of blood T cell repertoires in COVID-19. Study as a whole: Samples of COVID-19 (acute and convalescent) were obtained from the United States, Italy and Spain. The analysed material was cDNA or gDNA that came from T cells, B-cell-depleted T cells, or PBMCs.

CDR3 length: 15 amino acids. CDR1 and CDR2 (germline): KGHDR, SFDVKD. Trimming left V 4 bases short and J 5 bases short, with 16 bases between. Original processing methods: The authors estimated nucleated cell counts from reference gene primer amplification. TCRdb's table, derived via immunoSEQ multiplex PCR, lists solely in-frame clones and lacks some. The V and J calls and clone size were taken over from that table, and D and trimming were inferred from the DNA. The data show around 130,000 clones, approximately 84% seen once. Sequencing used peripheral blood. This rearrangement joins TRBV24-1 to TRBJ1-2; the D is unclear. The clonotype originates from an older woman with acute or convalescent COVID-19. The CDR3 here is CATSEYHITPYGYTF. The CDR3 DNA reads TGTGCCACCAGTGAGTACCACATAACCCCATATGGCTACACCTTC.